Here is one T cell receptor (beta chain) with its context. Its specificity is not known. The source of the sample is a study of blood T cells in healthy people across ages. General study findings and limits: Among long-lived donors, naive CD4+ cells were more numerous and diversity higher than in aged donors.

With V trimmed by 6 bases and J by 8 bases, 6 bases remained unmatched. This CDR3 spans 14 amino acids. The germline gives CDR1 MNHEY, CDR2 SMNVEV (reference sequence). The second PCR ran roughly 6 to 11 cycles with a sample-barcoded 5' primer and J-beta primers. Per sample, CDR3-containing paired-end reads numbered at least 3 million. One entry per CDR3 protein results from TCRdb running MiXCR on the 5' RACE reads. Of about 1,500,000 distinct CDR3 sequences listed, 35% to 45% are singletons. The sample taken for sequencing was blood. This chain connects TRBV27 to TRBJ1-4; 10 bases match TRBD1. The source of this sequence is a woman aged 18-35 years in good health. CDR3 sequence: CASRRPGQGEKLFF. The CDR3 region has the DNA TGTGCCAGCAGGCGACCGGGACAGGGGGAAAAACTGTTTTTT. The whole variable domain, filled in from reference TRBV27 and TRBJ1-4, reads EAQVTQNPRYLITVTGKKLTVTCSQNMNHEYMSWYRQDPGLGLRQIYYSMNVEVTDKGDVPEGYKVSRKEKRNFPLILESPSPNQTSLYFCASRRPGQGEKLFFGSGTQLSVL.